The 10 T cell receptor beta chains given below trace back to one sample, sequenced in a study of PD-L1 blockade in urothelial cancer (TCRdb year 2017). The time point label for this specimen denotes: pretreatment peripheral blood. Library construction relied on the immunoSEQ multiplex PCR assay. Imported from immuneACCESS, the table was reduced by TCRdb to in-frame sequences with V and J called. These copies leave out some clones; in studies compared against another copy, an unresolved V gene accounts for under half, and the cause of the remainder is not known. For this sample there are about 87,000 clones; roughly 89% appear just once. Together, the top ten hold approximately 2.1% of the sample. The sequenced sample was PBMCs, obtained around atezolizumab (anti-PD-L1) treatment. The source is a man aged 60 to 75 with urothelial cancer.

This sequence joins TRBV11-2 and TRBJ2-5; the D gene is possibly TRBD2 (6 bases). The ends were cut back, 5 bases at V and 7 bases at J, with 17 bases in the middle. The CDR3 consists of 14 residues. From germline, CDR1 is SGHAT and CDR2 FQNNGV. CDR3 in amino acids: CASSPWTRGGTQYF. The CDR3, as DNA: TGTGCCAGCAGCCCTTGGACCCGGGGAGGGACCCAGTACTTC.

The gene calls are TRBV27 and TRBJ2-7, with D tentatively TRBD1 (6 bases). Trimming left V 6 bases short and J 0 bases short, with 9 bases between. This CDR3 is built from 13 residues. Germline assignment: CDR1 MNHEY and CDR2 SMNVEV (reference sequence). The chain's CDR3 is CASRGASSYEQYF. In DNA, the CDR3 is TGTGCCAGCAGGGGGGCCAGCTCCTACGAGCAGTACTTC.

This chain connects TRBV11-2 to TRBJ2-4; 10 bases align to TRBD1. The CDR3 extends over 14 amino acids. Trimming removed 3 bases from V and 9 bases from J; junction bases left unmatched: 5. Germline V lookup: CDR1 SGHAT, CDR2 FQNNGV. The CDR3 DNA follows: TGTGCCAGCAGCTTCCGGGACAGGGGTGGCATTCAGTACTTC. Its protein is CASSFRDRGGIQYF.

J is TRBJ1-2 and V is TRBV6-6; 8 bases fit TRBD1. Per the germline V gene, CDR1 is MNHNY and CDR2 is SVGAGI (reference sequence). V shed 4 bases and J 8 bases; nucleotides not matched to a gene: 12. This CDR3 is built from 15 residues. The CDR3 nucleotides are TGTGCCAGCAGTTTACCTCAGGGCAGGGGGCAAGGCTACACCTTC. Residues: CASSLPQGRGQGYTF.

The rearrangement links TRBV5-4 to TRBJ2-1; 14 bases agree with TRBD2. Germline values: CDR1 SGHNT, CDR2 YYREEE (reference sequence). V gave up 3 bases and J gave up 7 bases; unmatched junction bases: 9. The CDR3 sequence is 17 residues long. The DNA of the CDR3 is TGTGCCAGCAGCTCCAGTAGCGGGACTAGCGGGAGAAATGAGCAGTTCTTC. Its protein product is CASSSSSGTSGRNEQFF.

CDR3 nucleotide sequence: TGTGCCAGCAGCTACGGACAGGTCAATTCACCCCTCCACTTT. Translated, it gives CASSYGQVNSPLHF. The chain recombines TRBV7-9 with TRBJ1-6, with 7 bases fitting TRBD1. Germline V gives CDR1 SEHNR, CDR2 FQNEAQ (reference sequence). This CDR3 is 14 amino acids long. Losses at the gene ends were 4 bases for V and 7 bases for J; bases not matched to a gene: 4.

J is TRBJ2-3 and V is TRBV9, with 9 bases matching TRBD2. The CDR3 is made up of 16 amino acids. Germline V CDR1 and CDR2: SGDLS, YYNGEE. J was trimmed by 0 bases and V by 2 bases; bases with no gene match: 4. Here the CDR3 reads CASSVGLARSTDTQYF. CDR3 DNA: TGTGCCAGCAGCGTTGGACTAGCGAGAAGCACAGATACGCAGTATTTT. Full variable domain (missing parts from reference TRBV9 and TRBJ2-3): DSGVTQTPKHLITATGQRVTLRCSPRSGDLSVYWYQQSLDQGLQFLIQYYNGEERAKGNILERFSAQQFPDLHSELNLSSLELGDSALYFCASSVGLARSTDTQYFGPGTRLTVL.

The chain links TRBV20-1 to TRBJ1-1, with a possible D match to TRBD1 (6 bases). CDR1 and CDR2 (germline): DFQATT, SNEGSKA (reference sequence). Trimming removed 4 bases from V and 6 bases from J, with 9 bases in between. The CDR3 is 11 amino acids. The CDR3 DNA reads TGCAGTGCTACGGACAGTTCTGAAGCTTTCTTT. Protein product: CSATDSSEAFF.

The rearrangement uses TRBV7-9 and TRBJ1-2; TRBD1 matches 7 bases. The CDR3 extends over 15 amino acids. Germline V gives CDR1 SEHNR, CDR2 FQNEAQ (reference sequence). V shed 5 bases, J shed 4 bases, and the junction held 10 bases outside the gene matches. CDR3 in amino acids: CASSALEGAGYGYTF. DNA for the CDR3: TGTGCCAGCAGCGCCCTGGAGGGGGCAGGCTATGGCTACACCTTC.

The J gene is TRBJ2-7, the V gene TRBV27, with 10 bases lining up with TRBD1. This CDR3 region has 15 residues. Looked up from germline, CDR1 is MNHEY and CDR2 is SMNVEV (reference sequence). Trimming took 4 bases from V and 5 from J; bases not matched to a gene: 8. CDR3 sequence: CASSWGDRGPHEQYF. The CDR3 coding sequence is TGTGCCAGCAGTTGGGGAGACAGGGGGCCCCACGAGCAGTACTTC.